This entry describes one TCR beta chain. Looked up from germline, CDR1 is SGHRS and CDR2 is YFSETQ. This CDR3 is built from 13 residues. Trimming cost V 4 bases and J 7 bases; bases outside gene matches: 6. One entry per CDR3 protein results from TCRdb running MiXCR on the 5' RACE reads. Of 40,000 to 65,000 distinct CDR3 sequences in the sample, approximately 23% were seen once. The chain carries TRBV5-1 and TRBJ2-5, with 8 bases identical to TRBD1. This TCR was recovered from a female donor with breast cancer. Sequenced material: tumor-infiltrating naive CD4+ T cells sorted from the breast tumor. Subset: naive CD4+ T cells, CD4+CD45RA+CD25-. The CDR3 region is CASSTDRGWTQYF. CDR3 DNA: TGCGCCAGCAGCACCGACAGGGGTTGGACCCAGTACTTC.